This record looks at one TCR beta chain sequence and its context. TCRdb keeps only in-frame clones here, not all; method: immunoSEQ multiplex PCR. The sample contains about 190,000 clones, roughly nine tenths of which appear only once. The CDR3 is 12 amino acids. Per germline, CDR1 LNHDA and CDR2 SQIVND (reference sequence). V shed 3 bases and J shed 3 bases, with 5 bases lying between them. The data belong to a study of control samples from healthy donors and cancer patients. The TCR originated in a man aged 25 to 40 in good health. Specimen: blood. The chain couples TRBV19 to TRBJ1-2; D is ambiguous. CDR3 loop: CASSIGDYGYTF. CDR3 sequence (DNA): TGTGCCAGTAGTATCGGTGACTATGGCTACACCTTC.